The rows below give T cell receptor beta chains drawn from one sample of a study of shared clonotypes between healthy human individuals. Produced via immunoSEQ multiplex PCR; TCRdb's table is partial and in-frame only. This sample has about 2.4 million clones, with 80% to 95% found just once. Sequencing was carried out using naive CD4+ T cells from PBMCs. These receptors originate from a man between 18 and 29 years old in good health. Some clones in this sample may be carry-over from other donors' samples. Both conserved end residues are part of each CDR3. D genes are given only for firm matches. Part of the rows lack a size; the others show once, few, many or a class for expanded clones.

v_call	clone_size	j_call	d_call	cdr3_nt	cdr3_aa
TRBV11-3	.	TRBJ2-3	.	TGTGCCAGCAGCTGGGGGCGGAGGGAGAAGAGCACAGATACGCAGTATTTT	CASSWGRREKSTDTQYF
TRBV6-6	.	TRBJ1-1	.	TGTGCCAGCCACCAGGGGAACACTGAAGCTTTCTTT	CASHQGNTEAFF
TRBV5-1	.	TRBJ2-7	.	TGCGCCAGCAGCCCCGATGACAGCTACGAGCAGTACTTC	CASSPDDSYEQYF
TRBV7-2	.	TRBJ2-1	.	TGTGCCAGCAGCCCTCAGGGCGGGACTTACAATGAGCAGTTCTTC	CASSPQGGTYNEQFF
TRBV30	once	TRBJ2-7	.	TGTGCCTGGAGGGGGGTTTCCTACGAGCAGTACTTC	CAWRGVSYEQYF
TRBV10-3	.	TRBJ1-1	.	TGTGCCATCAGGGGGGGTGAGGGCATGAACACTGAAGCTTTCTTT	CAIRGGEGMNTEAFF
TRBV5-1	once	TRBJ2-5	TRBD1	TGCGCCAGCAGCCTGCAACAGGGGGCTCAAGAGACCCAGTACTTC	CASSLQQGAQETQYF
TRBV4-1	.	TRBJ2-7	.	TGCGCCAGCAGCCAAGATACGACCCGGTCCGGGGAGCAGTACTTC	CASSQDTTRSGEQYF
TRBV5-1	.	TRBJ1-3	.	TGCGCCAGCAGCCCGGGGGACGGCGGAAACACCATATATTTT	CASSPGDGGNTIYF
TRBV18	.	TRBJ2-7	TRBD2	TGTGCCAGCTCACTAGGGACTAGCGGGAACTCCTACGAGCAGTACTTC	CASSLGTSGNSYEQYF
TRBV15	.	TRBJ2-5	.	TGTGCCACCAGCAGAGATTTCGGGTTGACAGAGACCCAGTACTTC	CATSRDFGLTETQYF
TRBV27	.	TRBJ1-1	.	TGTGCCAGCAGGCGCGTCGGGGGCTGGGGGAACACTGAAGCTTTCTTT	CASRRVGGWGNTEAFF
TRBV13	.	TRBJ2-7	TRBD1	TGTGCCAGCAGCTTAGACCGGGACAGGGGTTTTTACGAGCAGTACTTC	CASSLDRDRGFYEQYF
TRBV7-3	.	TRBJ2-7	TRBD2	TGTGCCAGCAGGCCTGGACTAGCGGGAAGCTCCTACGAGCAGTACTTC	CASRPGLAGSSYEQYF
TRBV5-1	.	TRBJ2-2	TRBD2	TGCGCCAGCAGCTTGGCCTTTCGTAGCGGGAGGAACACCGGGGAGCTGTTTTTT	CASSLAFRSGRNTGELFF
TRBV28	.	TRBJ1-2	TRBD1	TGTGCCAGCAGTTTGTTGGTCGGGACAGGGCATGGCTACACCTTC	CASSLLVGTGHGYTF
TRBV7-8	.	TRBJ1-2	TRBD1	TGTGCCAGCAGTTCGGGGACAGGGGAAGGTGGCTACACCTTC	CASSSGTGEGGYTF
TRBV5-1	.	TRBJ2-1	.	TGCGCCAGCAGACTTTCGACCGGTTACAATGAGCAGTTCTTC	CASRLSTGYNEQFF
TRBV19	.	TRBJ1-1	TRBD1	TGTGCCAGTTACGGGACAGGGAGGGCTGAAGCTTTCTTT	CASYGTGRAEAFF
TRBV5-4	.	TRBJ2-2	.	TGTGCCAGCAGCCCGTATCGCACCGGGGAGCTGTTTTTT	CASSPYRTGELFF
TRBV6-6	.	TRBJ2-5	.	TGTGCCAGCGGCATTGGGGGGGCTGCTAGTCAAGAGACCCAGTACTTC	CASGIGGAASQETQYF
TRBV30	.	TRBJ2-3	.	TGTGCCTGGAGCGAATCAGATACGCAGTATTTT	CAWSESDTQYF
TRBV2	.	TRBJ1-4	.	TGTGCCAGCAGTGAAGGGGTACTCCATAATGAAAAACTGTTTTTT	CASSEGVLHNEKLFF
TRBV4-1	.	TRBJ2-1	.	TGCGCCAGCAGCCAAGATGTCGCGTCCTACAATGAGCAGTTCTTC	CASSQDVASYNEQFF
TRBV11-2	.	TRBJ1-4	.	TGTGCCAGCAGGGAGGGAAGGTCCAATGAAAAACTGTTTTTT	CASREGRSNEKLFF
TRBV11-2	.	TRBJ1-1	TRBD1	TGTGCCAGCAGCCCGCGACAGGGAGGGTTGGGGACTGAAGCTTTCTTT	CASSPRQGGLGTEAFF
TRBV6-1	once	TRBJ1-5	.	TGTGCCAGCAGTGAAGGGGCCGCCCGCAATCAGCCCCAGCATTTT	CASSEGAARNQPQHF
TRBV7-9	.	TRBJ1-4	TRBD1	TGTGCCAGCAGCTCCGGGACAGCGCGTGAAAAACTGTTTTTT	CASSSGTAREKLFF
TRBV6-5	.	TRBJ1-4	TRBD1	TGTGCCAGCAGGGCGGACAGGAATGAAAAACTGTTTTTT	CASRADRNEKLFF
TRBV7-9	.	TRBJ1-3	.	TGTGCCAGCAGCTTTCTTGGCTCTGGAAACACCATATATTTT	CASSFLGSGNTIYF
TRBV4-3	.	TRBJ2-3	.	TGCGCCAGCAGCCAAGACAGTCACACAGATACGCAGTATTTT	CASSQDSHTDTQYF
TRBV7-2	.	TRBJ1-5	.	TGTGCCAGCAGCTCCTCCCTGGGGCCCCAGCATTTT	CASSSSLGPQHF
TRBV18	.	TRBJ2-1	.	TGTGCCAGCTCACCACCGGGGCTCCAAGCCCACAATGAGCAGTTCTTC	CASSPPGLQAHNEQFF
TRBV18	.	TRBJ2-1	.	TGTGCCAGCTCACCGCCCGAATACAATGAGCAGTTCTTC	CASSPPEYNEQFF
TRBV21-1	.	TRBJ1-2	.	TGTGCCAGCAGCAAAGCCCCCATTCCGAGACAGGTGGTGGGGGACGCTAACTATGGCTACACCTTC	CASSKAPIPRQVVGDANYGYTF
TRBV15	.	TRBJ1-5	TRBD1	TGTGCCACCAGCGACATCCGGGACAGACTAAATCAGCCCCAGCATTTT	CATSDIRDRLNQPQHF
TRBV6-1	once	TRBJ2-7	.	TGTGCCAGCAGTCCCCCAGGGTCTGGGCTCGAGCAGTACTTC	CASSPPGSGLEQYF
TRBV5-1	.	TRBJ2-2	.	TGCGCCAGCAGCTTGGGCGGGACAGCGAACACCGGGGAGCTGTTTTTT	CASSLGGTANTGELFF
TRBV6-6	once	TRBJ2-7	.	TGTGCCAGCAGTCTCGGGGACCGGGCCTACGAGCAGTACTTC	CASSLGDRAYEQYF
TRBV6-5	.	TRBJ1-3	TRBD1	TGTGCCAGCAGGGACAGGCTCTCTGGAAACACCATATATTTT	CASRDRLSGNTIYF
TRBV5-1	.	TRBJ2-1	.	TGCGCCAGCAGCTTACTAGCAGGACCGTACAATGAGCAGTTCTTC	CASSLLAGPYNEQFF
TRBV6-5	.	TRBJ1-2	TRBD1	TGTGCCAGCAGTGTACCGGGACAGGGAGCCTATGGCTACACCTTC	CASSVPGQGAYGYTF
TRBV10-3	.	TRBJ2-7	.	TGTGCCATCAGTGAGTCCCTAGGGGACACCCTCTACGAGCAGTACTTC	CAISESLGDTLYEQYF
TRBV27	.	TRBJ2-7	TRBD2	TGTGCCAGCAGTTTATTTGCTAGCGGGAGGTTCTACGAGCAGTACTTC	CASSLFASGRFYEQYF
TRBV6-5	.	TRBJ1-1	.	TGTGCCAGCAGTTTCCTGGACAGCCTTGAAGCTTTCTTT	CASSFLDSLEAFF
TRBV5-1	.	TRBJ1-1	.	TGCGCCAGCAGCTTGGTTGGGAGGGGATGGAACACTGAAGCTTTCTTT	CASSLVGRGWNTEAFF
TRBV27	.	TRBJ1-5	TRBD1	TGTGCCAGCAGGCAGGACAGGGGCGCCAATCAGCCCCAGCATTTT	CASRQDRGANQPQHF
TRBV5-1	.	TRBJ2-7	.	.	CASSLLLGQGNTSGRAPGSAYF
TRBV18	.	TRBJ1-5	.	TGTGCCAGCTCACCTACCCCAGGGAATAGCAATCAGCCCCAGCATTTT	CASSPTPGNSNQPQHF
TRBV5-6	.	TRBJ2-7	.	TGTGCCAGCAGCTTTTACGGGGAGCAGTACTTC	CASSFYGEQYF
TRBV6-1	.	TRBJ1-1	.	TGTGCCAGCAGGGGAACTGGAGGCCCTGAAGCTTTCTTT	CASRGTGGPEAFF
TRBV4-2	.	TRBJ1-4	.	TGTGCCAGCAGCCAAGTTGTTCCCCGAGCAACTAATGAAAAACTGTTTTTT	CASSQVVPRATNEKLFF
TRBV12-1	.	TRBJ2-7	.	TGTGCCAGCAGCTTAAGCGGGAAAGACTACGAGCAGTACTTC	CASSLSGKDYEQYF
TRBV28	.	TRBJ1-4	.	TGTGCCAGCAGCCCCGGGGGGGCGGCTAATGAAAAACTGTTTTTT	CASSPGGAANEKLFF
TRBV5-1	.	TRBJ2-5	TRBD1	TGCGCCAGCAGCTCAGGGACAGCGCAAGAGACCCAGTACTTC	CASSSGTAQETQYF